In this sample, the clone carrying this TCR beta chain turned up a few times. The antigen remains unidentified. Specified time point: pretreatment peripheral blood. Patients had locally advanced or metastatic urothelial carcinoma. These data belong to a study of PD-L1 blockade in urothelial cancer. As for the study in general: About 90% of the roughly 30 patients were men with bladder-origin urothelial cancer.

Sequenced by immunoSEQ multiplex PCR; TCRdb stores in-frame clones only, minus some. The data show tens of thousands of clones, 90% seen once. The CDR3 consists of 13 residues. Germline-derived CDR1 and CDR2 are SGHTA and FQGNSA. Trimming removed 3 bases from V and 1 base from J, with 5 bases in between. Overall study results and limits: Patients with below-median pretreatment blood clonality survived longer.

The source was PBMCs, collected around atezolizumab (anti-PD-L1) treatment. This receptor was taken from a man between 60 and 75 years old with urothelial cancer. The chain links TRBV7-2 to TRBJ2-3; D is unclear. The CDR3 coding sequence is TGTGCCAGCAGCTTCCGGGGCACAGATACGCAGTATTTT. This codes for CASSFRGTDTQYF.